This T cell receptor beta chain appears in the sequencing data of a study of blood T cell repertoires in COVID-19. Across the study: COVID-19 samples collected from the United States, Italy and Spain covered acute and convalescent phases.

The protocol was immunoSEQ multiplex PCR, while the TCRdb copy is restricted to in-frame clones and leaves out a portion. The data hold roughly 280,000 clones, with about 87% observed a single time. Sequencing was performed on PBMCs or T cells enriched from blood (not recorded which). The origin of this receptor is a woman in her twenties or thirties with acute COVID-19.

The CDR3 reads CAGGGPKQPQHF. The DNA of the CDR3 is TGTGCAGGAGGGGGCCCCAAGCAGCCCCAGCATTTT. The chain uses TRBV30 and TRBJ1-5; 7 bases match TRBD1. CDR1 GTSNPN and CDR2 SVGIG come from the germline V gene (reference sequence). This CDR3 contains 12 residues.